Each of the 27 T cell receptor beta chains below was sequenced from the same sample in a study of cytomegalovirus exposure and HLA in healthy donors. Primers included in the PCR were 60 Vbeta and 13 Jbeta primers. Clones were read by immunoSEQ multiplex PCR, and TCRdb kept only the in-frame ones, dropping some. The profile shows about 120,000 clones, 70% to 80% of them singletons. Sequences were obtained from PBMCs. The origin of the receptors is a man aged 50-59 years in good health and CMV-seropositive.

This sequence joins TRBV6-1 and TRBJ2-7; 8 nucleotides align to TRBD1. The V gene end was trimmed by 4 bases and the J gene end by 2 bases; junction bases not matched to a gene: 7. The CDR3 has 15 amino acids. Germline values: CDR1 MNHNS, CDR2 SASEGT. CDR3 sequence (DNA): TGTGCCAGCAGTGGGGGGACAGGTACACCCTACGAGCAGTACTTC. Translation: CASSGGTGTPYEQYF.

The rearrangement uses TRBV19 and TRBJ2-7; TRBD2 matches 7 bases. Germline-derived CDR1 and CDR2 are LNHDA and SQIVND (reference sequence). V was pared by 6 bases and J by 6 bases, with 5 bases of the junction left unmatched. The CDR3 sequence is 12 residues long. The chain's CDR3 is CASRGLAAEQYF. DNA of the CDR3: TGTGCCAGTAGGGGTCTAGCGGCCGAGCAGTACTTC. The variable domain in full, completed from reference TRBV19 and TRBJ2-7, reads DGGITQSPKYLFRKEGQNVTLSCEQNLNHDAMYWYRQDPGQGLRLIYYSQIVNDFQKGDIAEGYSVSREKKESFPLTVTSAQKNPTAFYLCASRGLAAEQYFGPGTRLTVT.

The chain couples TRBV29-1 to TRBJ1-3; D ambiguous. The V end lost 4 bases, the J end lost 3 bases, and 13 bases lay between the germline ends. CDR3 size: 14 residues. The germline CDR1 and CDR2 sequences are SQVTM and ANQGSEA. The CDR3 region is CSVAQTSVGNTIYF. CDR3 nucleotides: TGCAGCGTTGCACAGACATCTGTTGGAAACACCATATATTTT.

The rearrangement joins TRBV10-2 to TRBJ1-1; unclear D gene. Deletions cut 0 bases from V and 1 base from J, with 9 bases between. This CDR3 region has 15 residues. The germline V gene has CDR1 WSHSY and CDR2 SAAADI. CDR3 loop: CASSESGRTNTEAFF. CDR3 in DNA: TGCGCCAGCAGTGAGTCGGGCAGAACGAACACTGAAGCTTTCTTT.

J is TRBJ1-4 and V is TRBV15; 7 nucleotides line up with TRBD1. This CDR3 comprises 16 residues. Germline CDR1 and CDR2: LNHNV and YYDKDF (reference sequence). V dropped 5 bases and J dropped 2; count of bases not matched to a gene: 8. The CDR3 spells CATSGGPGGTNEKLFF. The DNA for the CDR3 is TGTGCCACCAGCGGAGGGCCAGGGGGGACTAATGAAAAACTGTTTTTT.

For the CDR3, the DNA is TGTGCCAGCAGTTACTCGAACAGGGAAGACGCCTACGAGCAGTACTTC. It translates to CASSYSNREDAYEQYF. The rearrangement uses TRBV6-5 and TRBJ2-7; tentatively, D is TRBD1 (6 bases). The CDR3 runs to 16 residues. The V gene lost 0 bases and the J gene lost 2 bases, with 14 bases spanning the gap. The V gene's germline CDR1 is MNHEY and CDR2 SVGAGI.

CDR3 region: CASSSASDSPYNEQFF. Here the CDR3 DNA reads TGCGCCAGCAGCTCGGCCAGTGACTCTCCCTACAATGAGCAGTTCTTC. The chain couples TRBV5-1 to TRBJ2-1; D gene ambiguous. V was cut by 3 bases and J by 2 bases, with 15 bases left in between. The germline V gene encodes CDR1 SGHRS and CDR2 YFSETQ. CDR3 size: 16 residues.

The chain links TRBV6-1 to TRBJ2-7; TRBD1 matches at 9 bases. This CDR3 contains 15 residues. Germline CDR1 MNHNS, CDR2 SASEGT. V trimming: 0 bases; J trimming: 4 bases; junction bases outside the gene matches: 4. In DNA, the CDR3 is TGTGCCAGCAGTGAAGCGTACGGGACAGGGTACGAGCAGTACTTC. Its translation: CASSEAYGTGYEQYF.

CDR3 DNA sequence: TGTGCCAGCAGTGATAGATGGGCTCCGAACACTGAAGCTTTCTTT. This translates into CASSDRWAPNTEAFF. The chain has TRBV2 and TRBJ1-1; the D is unclear. Germline V gives CDR1 SNHLY, CDR2 FYNNEI. The CDR3 has 15 amino acids. V gave up 3 bases and J gave up 1 base, with 12 bases separating them.

The chain couples TRBV21-1 to TRBJ2-2; TRBD1 is the table's D call and was not checked against the DNA. TRBV21-1 is a pseudogene. There are 16 residues in the CDR3. In DNA, the CDR3 is TGTGCCAGCAGCAAATCCCGGGACAGGGGTGACGGGGAGCTGTTTTTT. It is translated as CASSKSRDRGDGELFF.

The gene calls are TRBV29-1 and TRBJ2-1; D unclear. This CDR3 is built from 9 residues. CDR1 and CDR2 from the germline V gene are SQVTM and ANQGSEA. V was trimmed by 7 bases and J by 7 bases, leaving 5 bases between them. The CDR3 here is CSGYNEQFF. The CDR3 DNA reads TGCAGCGGCTATAATGAGCAGTTCTTC.

This clone was seen a few times. The chain combines TRBV7-2 with TRBJ1-1, with 9 bases aligning to TRBD1. V dropped 4 bases and J dropped 8; count of bases not matched to a gene: 14. Per germline, CDR1 SGHTA and CDR2 FQGNSA. This CDR3 is 16 amino acids long. The chain's CDR3 is CASSSAYTGGAKEAFF. The CDR3 DNA follows: TGTGCCAGCAGCTCCGCATATACAGGGGGCGCGAAGGAAGCTTTCTTT.

The V call is TRBV6-5, the J call TRBJ2-1; 8 bases agree with TRBD2. The CDR3 totals 15 residues. Germline V gives CDR1 MNHEY, CDR2 SVGAGI. J gave up 2 bases and V 7 bases, and 7 bases lay outside the gene matches. The CDR3 here is CASTKAGAAYNEQFF. DNA for the CDR3: TGTGCCAGCACAAAAGCGGGGGCCGCCTACAATGAGCAGTTCTTC.

The rearrangement uses TRBV6-1 and TRBJ2-1; 11 positions agree with TRBD2. Germline trimming cut 2 bases from V and 0 bases from J; bases unmatched to any gene: 6. From germline, CDR1 is MNHNS and CDR2 SASEGT. The CDR3 has 18 amino acids. The CDR3 DNA reads TGTGCCAGCAGTGAAAGGCTAGCGGGGGGACCCTCCTACAATGAGCAGTTCTTC. This gives the protein CASSERLAGGPSYNEQFF.

This clone appeared once. The chain is built from TRBV9 and TRBJ2-3, with a tentative D call TRBD2 (6 bases). CDR1 and CDR2 from the germline V gene are SGDLS and YYNGEE. The CDR3 totals 16 residues. The V and J ends lost 0 bases and 1 base respectively, with 12 bases between them. As DNA, the CDR3 is TGTGCCAGCAGCGTAGGGGTTAGCGGCGGCACAGATACGCAGTATTTT. Its translation: CASSVGVSGGTDTQYF.

The chain links TRBV29-1 to TRBJ2-5; weak D call: TRBD1 (6 bases). Per germline, CDR1 SQVTM and CDR2 ANQGSEA. This CDR3 is 14 amino acids long. V lost 0 bases and J 2 bases, leaving 10 bases between the germline ends. The CDR3 sequence: CSVEDRDRQETQYF. The DNA for the CDR3 is TGCAGCGTTGAAGATAGAGACAGGCAAGAGACCCAGTACTTC.

This clone has only a few counts. The chain has TRBV7-2 and TRBJ2-7; tentatively, D is TRBD2 (5 bases). The CDR3 sequence is 14 residues long. The germline gives CDR1 SGHTA, CDR2 FQGNSA. V was trimmed by 2 bases and J by 3 bases, leaving 11 bases between them. The CDR3 loop is CASSLTPGSYEQYF. The CDR3 bases are TGTGCCAGCAGCTTAACCCCGGGAAGCTACGAGCAGTACTTC.

This rearrangement joins TRBV9 to TRBJ2-6; no reliable D call. Germline V CDR1 and CDR2: SGDLS, YYNGEE. V shed 4 bases and J shed 3 bases, with 5 bases lying between them. The CDR3 sequence is 13 residues long. The CDR3 is CASSPSGANVLTF. In DNA form, the CDR3 reads TGTGCCAGCAGCCCCAGTGGGGCCAACGTCCTGACTTTC.

A remark on this clone: One junction end disagrees with the germline gene, perhaps due to a read error. This chain joins TRBV2 and TRBJ2-7; unclear D gene. This CDR3 is built from 10 residues. Germline V gene sequence: CDR1 SNHLY, CDR2 FYNNEI. CDR3 loop: CAYKPGPSSF. For the CDR3, the DNA is TGTGCCTACAAGCCGGGTCCCTCCTCCTTC.

The rearrangement joins TRBV6-5 to TRBJ2-7; tentative D call: TRBD2 (5 bases). CDR1 and CDR2 (germline): MNHEY, SVGAGI. CDR3 size: 12 residues. Trimming cost V 7 bases and J 4 bases, with 11 bases left between them. The CDR3 nucleotides are TGTGCCAGCATCAACCGGGAATACGAGCAGTACTTC. It codes for CASINREYEQYF.

The chain couples TRBV18 to TRBJ2-2; D not certain. This CDR3 spans 15 amino acids. Germline V gene data show CDR1 as KGHSH and CDR2 as LQKENI. Between the trimmed V and J ends, which lost 2 bases and 1 base, there was a span of 8 bases. CDR3 DNA sequence: TGTGCCAGCTCACCAATCCCAGTGAACACCGGGGAGCTGTTTTTT. It yields the protein CASSPIPVNTGELFF.

This sequence joins TRBV6-5 and TRBJ2-3, with unresolved D. This CDR3 comprises 14 residues. Trimming pared 7 bases from V and 0 bases from J, leaving 11 bases between. The germline CDR1 and CDR2 sequences are MNHEY and SVGAGI. In DNA form, the CDR3 reads TGTGCCAGCACCCGGCCGGAGAGCACAGATACGCAGTATTTT. Its translation is CASTRPESTDTQYF.

The chain uses TRBV5-5 and TRBJ2-5; D is possibly TRBD2 (5 bases). CDR3 size: 15 residues. Germline CDR1 is SGHKS and CDR2 is YYEKEE (reference sequence). The V end was cut by 0 bases, the J end by 5 bases, with 14 bases between. The CDR3 DNA is TGTGCCAGCAGCTTGGGGGTCAGAATAGCGGAGACCCAGTACTTC. It specifies CASSLGVRIAETQYF.

The table lists this clone with a count of one. The chain combines TRBV19 with TRBJ2-1; possibly TRBD2 for D (5 bases). Germline CDR1 reads LNHDA; CDR2 reads SQIVND (reference sequence). The V gene lost 1 base and the J gene lost 0 bases, with 16 bases spanning the gap. The CDR3 runs 18 residues. CDR3 nucleotide sequence: TGTGCCAGTAGTATAGCCCGGGCGGGCGCAAGCTCCTACAATGAGCAGTTCTTC. It translates to CASSIARAGASSYNEQFF.

V usage is TRBV9 and J usage is TRBJ2-2; no definite D call. Germline-derived CDR1 and CDR2 are SGDLS and YYNGEE. CDR3 size: 14 residues. The ends were cut back, 4 bases at V and 1 base at J, with 8 bases in the middle. CDR3 sequence (DNA): TGTGCCAGCAGCTATCAACAGAACACCGGGGAGCTGTTTTTT. Its protein product is CASSYQQNTGELFF.

This clone showed up just once. The chain links TRBV5-1 to TRBJ2-4; D gene uncertain. Germline assignment: CDR1 SGHRS and CDR2 YFSETQ. V shed 2 bases and J shed 0 bases, with 6 bases lying between them. This CDR3 comprises 14 residues. The CDR3 loop is CASSLALAKNIQYF. For the CDR3, the DNA is TGCGCCAGCAGCTTAGCCCTAGCCAAAAACATTCAGTACTTC.

The chain has TRBV19 and TRBJ1-4; maybe TRBD1 (5 bases). Germline-derived CDR1 and CDR2 are LNHDA and SQIVND (reference sequence). The CDR3 has 14 amino acids. With 6 bases removed from V and 4 bases from J, the gap between germline ends came to 12 bases. CDR3 amino acids: CASRMKGINEKLFF. The CDR3 DNA sequence: TGTGCCAGTAGGATGAAGGGGATTAATGAAAAACTGTTTTTT.